The rows below give T cell receptor beta chains drawn from one sample of a study of T cells after yellow fever vaccination. One entry per CDR3 protein, called by TCRdb with MiXCR from the 5' RACE reads. In the table there are 450,000 to 600,000 distinct CDR3 sequences, approximately 13% of which are singletons. The sequencing here drew on PBMCs, taken on the day of the yellow fever booster vaccination. These receptors came from a young man who received the YFV17D yellow fever vaccine. Both conserved end residues are part of each CDR3. D genes are given only for firm matches. Rows may omit the clone size; those that give it use once, few, many or a size class.

j_gene,v_gene,abundance,d_gene,CDR3nt,CDR3aa
TRBJ2-1,TRBV7-2,few,TRBD2,TGTGCCAGCAACCGACTAGCGGGATACAATGAGCAGTTCTTC,CASNRLAGYNEQFF
TRBJ2-7,TRBV15,NA,TRBD2,TGTGCCACCAGCAGGAAGCGGGAGTACGACGAGCAGTACTTC,CATSRKREYDEQYF
TRBJ2-1,TRBV30,few,NA,TGTGCCTGGAGAGATTACAATGAGCAGTTCTTC,CAWRDYNEQFF
TRBJ2-3,TRBV6-1,few,NA,TGTGCCATGAGCCGGGCCGAGCACGATACGCAGTATTTT,CAMSRAEHDTQYF
TRBJ1-1,TRBV20-1,NA,TRBD1,TGCAGTGCTAGCCATGCCGGGACAGGGAACACTGAAGCTTTCTTT,CSASHAGTGNTEAFF
TRBJ2-1,TRBV4-3,few,NA,TGCGCCAGCAGCCAAGTCACCGGGACTGCGTACAATGAGCAGTTCTTC,CASSQVTGTAYNEQFF
TRBJ2-7,TRBV7-2,NA,TRBD2,TGTGCCAGCTCCCGAGCGGGAGTGGGTGAGCAGTACTTC,CASSRAGVGEQYF
TRBJ2-7,TRBV5-5,few,NA,TGTGCCAGCAGCTTGACAGGCCCCCCCTACGAGCAGTACTTC,CASSLTGPPYEQYF
TRBJ1-5,TRBV10-3,NA,NA,TGTGCCATCAGTGAGTCGGGCCCCCTAAGCAATCAGCCCCAGCATTTT,CAISESGPLSNQPQHF
TRBJ2-2,TRBV20-1,few,NA,TGCAGTGCTAGAGATTCGAGGGCACCCACCGGGGAGCTGTTTTTT,CSARDSRAPTGELFF
TRBJ2-7,TRBV6-5,NA,TRBD1,TGTGCCAGCAGTCGGGACAGCGAGCAGTACTTC,CASSRDSEQYF
TRBJ2-1,TRBV7-9,NA,NA,TGTGCCAGCAGCTTAACGGAGCTCGCCTACAATGAGCAGTTCTTC,CASSLTELAYNEQFF
TRBJ2-3,TRBV5-4,NA,NA,TGTGCCAGCAGCTCGGAGGGACCTTCCAGTGCAGATACGCAGTATTTT,CASSSEGPSSADTQYF
TRBJ2-5,TRBV5-1,many,TRBD1,TGCGCCAGCAGTTTTGGGACAGAGAGGGAGACCCAGTACTTC,CASSFGTERETQYF
TRBJ2-1,TRBV29-1,few,NA,TGCAGCGCTTGCAGGGTCCAACGCAATGAGCAGTTCTTC,CSACRVQRNEQFF
TRBJ2-5,TRBV4-1,NA,NA,TGCGCCAGCAGCCAAGATGGGCAGGGGCTACTCCAAGAGACCCAGTACTTC,CASSQDGQGLLQETQYF
TRBJ2-7,TRBV28,few,TRBD2,TGTGCCAGCAGCCGGACTAGCGGCCCCGGGGGCGAGCAGTACTTC,CASSRTSGPGGEQYF
TRBJ2-1,TRBV5-1,many,TRBD2,TGCGCCAGCAGCGCTAGCGGGCCCCTCAATGAGCAGTTCTTC,CASSASGPLNEQFF
TRBJ1-4,TRBV6-2/TRBV6-3,many,TRBD1,TGTGCCAGCGGGCAGACAGGGGGATACGAAAAACTGTTTTTT,CASGQTGGYEKLFF
TRBJ2-3,TRBV6-2/TRBV6-3,few,NA,TGTGCCAGCAGTTACCCCTGGGAGGTAGAGGGAGATACGCAGTATTTT,CASSYPWEVEGDTQYF
TRBJ2-7,TRBV6-1,few,TRBD2,TGTGCCACCAGGGGAGCGGGAGGTCTAGAGCAGTACTTC,CATRGAGGLEQYF
TRBJ2-2,TRBV5-6,NA,NA,TGTGCCAGCAGCCCAATCGGGGGAACCGCTGGGGGGGAGCTGTTTTTT,CASSPIGGTAGGELFF
TRBJ2-3,TRBV20-1,few,NA,TGCAGTGCTAGTCTGTCGACTAGCACAGATACGCAGTATTTT,CSASLSTSTDTQYF
TRBJ1-5,TRBV6-2/TRBV6-3,few,NA,TGTGCCAGCAGTTACGGGACTTATAATCAGCCCCAGCATTTT,CASSYGTYNQPQHF
TRBJ2-3,TRBV15,few,TRBD2,TGTGCCACCAGCAGAGGCGAAGGGACTAGCCTCCCAGATACGCAGTATTTT,CATSRGEGTSLPDTQYF
TRBJ1-2,TRBV19,NA,TRBD1,TGTGCCAGTAGTTACGGGACAGTAGAATATGGCTACACCTTC,CASSYGTVEYGYTF
TRBJ2-3,TRBV27,NA,NA,TGTGCCAGCGGCCGCGGGACGCAGTATTTT,CASGRGTQYF
TRBJ2-4,TRBV7-7,many,NA,TGTGCTAGCAGCTTTAGCGGAGCTGTAGCCAAAAACATTCAGTACTTC,CASSFSGAVAKNIQYF
TRBJ2-3,TRBV21-1,few,NA,TGTGCCAGCAGCAGAGTAGGGGACCCAGATACGCAGTATTTT,CASSRVGDPDTQYF
TRBJ2-7,TRBV10-3,NA,NA,TGTGCCATCCGATCGAGGATGGAAAGTGAGCAGTACTTC,CAIRSRMESEQYF
TRBJ1-1,TRBV18,few,NA,TGTGCCAGCTCACCAAAGGGAAATTTGAACACTGAAGCTTTCTTT,CASSPKGNLNTEAFF
TRBJ2-1,TRBV19,NA,TRBD2,TGTGCCAGTAGTACTAGCGGGAGGTACTCCTACAATGAGCAGTTCTTC,CASSTSGRYSYNEQFF
TRBJ2-7,TRBV7-8,NA,TRBD1,TGTGCCAGCAGCTTAGCGGAGACAGGGGGCTACGAGCAGTACTTC,CASSLAETGGYEQYF
TRBJ2-1,TRBV20-1,few,NA,TGCAGTGCTAGCGGGGGCGAATACAATGAGCAGTTCTTC,CSASGGEYNEQFF
TRBJ2-7,TRBV6-1,few,NA,TGTGCCAGCAGTGAAGAACAACAGTACTTC,CASSEEQQYF
TRBJ2-1,TRBV29-1,few,NA,TGCAGCTCATCAGGGGCCGCCTACAATGAGCAGTTCTTC,CSSSGAAYNEQFF
TRBJ2-1,TRBV5-1,many,NA,TGCGCCAGCAGCTTGCAGAATGAGCAGTTCTTC,CASSLQNEQFF
TRBJ1-6,TRBV30,NA,NA,TGTGCCTGGAGTGTACACTCGGGTGATTCACCCCTCCACTTT,CAWSVHSGDSPLHF
TRBJ2-3,TRBV7-9,few,NA,TGTGCCAGCAGCATCCGGGGCCGCACAGATACGCAGTATTTT,CASSIRGRTDTQYF
TRBJ2-5,TRBV5-4,NA,NA,TGTGCCAGCAGCTTGGTGACAGAGAAAGAGACCCAGTACTTC,CASSLVTEKETQYF
TRBJ1-2,TRBV7-9,few,NA,TGTGCCAGCAGCCCCTCATTTGGAGGCCGGGGCTACACCTTC,CASSPSFGGRGYTF
TRBJ1-3,TRBV15,few,NA,TGTGCCACCAGCAGAGGCGGAGAGCGCACCTGGGGTGGAAACACCATATATTTT,CATSRGGERTWGGNTIYF
TRBJ2-1,TRBV6-6,few,NA,TGTGCCAGCAGAACAAGTCAAGGGGGGGAGCAGTTCTTC,CASRTSQGGEQFF
TRBJ1-1,TRBV7-9,few,NA,TGTGCCAGCAGCCACGCCTGGGATGAAGCTTTCTTT,CASSHAWDEAFF
TRBJ2-1,TRBV21-1,few,NA,TGTGCCAGCAGCACTCGGCGCCCGGGACTAGCGGGATACAATGAGCAGTTCTTC,CASSTRRPGLAGYNEQFF
TRBJ2-6,TRBV7-9,many,NA,TGTGCCAGCAGCTCCGGGACCACGGCCAACGTCCTGACTTTC,CASSSGTTANVLTF
TRBJ2-7,TRBV15,NA,TRBD2,TGTGCCACCAGCAGAGGCAGACTAGCGGGAGACTACGAGCAGTACTTC,CATSRGRLAGDYEQYF
TRBJ2-1,TRBV19,few,NA,TGTGCCGTAGCAGCCGGCGGTGGTCTCAATGAGCAGTTCTTC,CAVAAGGGLNEQFF
TRBJ2-7,TRBV11-2,few,NA,TGTGCCAGCAACAGACAGCAGCTAACCTACGAGCAGTACTTC,CASNRQQLTYEQYF
TRBJ1-2,TRBV7-2,many,NA,TGTGCCAGCAGCCCGGCGGGGGGCGCAAAAGGCTACACCTTC,CASSPAGGAKGYTF
TRBJ1-1,TRBV29-1,NA,NA,TGCAGCGTTGGTAACTCGATAACTGAAGCTTTCTTT,CSVGNSITEAFF
TRBJ2-7,TRBV7-2,NA,NA,TGTGCCAGCAGCCTCCACCGACCGGAGGGCGAGCAGTACTTC,CASSLHRPEGEQYF
TRBJ2-1,TRBV20-1,NA,NA,TGCAGTGTCCAAGAACCCTACAATGAGCAGTTCTTC,CSVQEPYNEQFF
TRBJ1-2,TRBV30,few,NA,TGTGCCTCAAGTACAGATGGCTACACCTTC,CASSTDGYTF
TRBJ2-7,TRBV7-9,NA,TRBD2,TGTGCCAGCAGCGTTAGTAGACTAGCGGGAGGTAGCGAGCAGTACTTC,CASSVSRLAGGSEQYF
TRBJ2-3,TRBV25-1,few,NA,TGTGCCAGCAGTGGCCCACGTGCGGGAAGCACAGATACGCAGTATTTT,CASSGPRAGSTDTQYF
TRBJ1-6,TRBV5-1,NA,NA,TGCGCCAGCAGCTTGACACAGAATAATTCACCCCTCCACTTT,CASSLTQNNSPLHF
TRBJ2-1,TRBV20-1,few,NA,TGCAGTGCCTCTTTGGGGCTAGCGAGTGCCCGCTCCTACAATGAGCAGTTCTTC,CSASLGLASARSYNEQFF